This entry concerns a single T cell receptor (beta chain). Genomic DNA (approximately 2.1 micrograms) was obtained from cryopreserved PBMCs for construction of TCR beta libraries. The sample belongs to a study of cytotoxic CD8 clonotypes in ibrutinib-treated CLL. CDR1 is KGHSH and CDR2 is LQKENI in the germline V gene. This CDR3 has 13 residues. The ends were cut back, 2 bases at V and 4 bases at J, with 6 bases in the middle. Using immunoSEQ multiplex PCR, the repertoire was profiled, and TCRdb retains in-frame clones only, with some absent. The data show tens of thousands of clones, with roughly 69% seen just once and approximately 58% held by the top ten.

Sequences were derived from PBMCs, sampled after 24 months of ibrutinib treatment. This chain links TRBV18 with TRBJ1-3, with D unresolved. This TCR was recovered from a human donor with chronic lymphocytic leukemia. CDR3 in amino acids: CASSPGRGNTIYF. The CDR3 DNA is TGTGCCAGCTCACCAGGACGGGGAAACACCATATATTTT.